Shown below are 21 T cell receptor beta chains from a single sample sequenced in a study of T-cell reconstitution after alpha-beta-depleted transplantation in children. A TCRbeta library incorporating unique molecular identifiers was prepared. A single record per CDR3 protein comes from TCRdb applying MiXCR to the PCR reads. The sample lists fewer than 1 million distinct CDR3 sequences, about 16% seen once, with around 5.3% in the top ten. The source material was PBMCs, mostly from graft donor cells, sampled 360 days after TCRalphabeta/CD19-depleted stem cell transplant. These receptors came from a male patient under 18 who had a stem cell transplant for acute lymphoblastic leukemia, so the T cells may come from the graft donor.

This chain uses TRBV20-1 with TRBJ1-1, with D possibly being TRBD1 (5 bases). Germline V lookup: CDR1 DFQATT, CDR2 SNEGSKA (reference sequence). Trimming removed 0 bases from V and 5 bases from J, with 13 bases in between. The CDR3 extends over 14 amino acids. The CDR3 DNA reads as TGCAGTGCTAGAGAGGGCAGGGTGAGAACTGAAGCTTTCTTT. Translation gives CSAREGRVRTEAFF.

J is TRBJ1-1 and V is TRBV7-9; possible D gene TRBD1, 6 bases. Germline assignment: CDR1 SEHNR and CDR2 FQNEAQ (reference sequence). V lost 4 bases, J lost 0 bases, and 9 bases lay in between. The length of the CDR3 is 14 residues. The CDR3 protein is CASSSYRVNTEAFF. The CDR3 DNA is TGTGCCAGCAGCTCCTACAGGGTGAACACTGAAGCTTTCTTT.

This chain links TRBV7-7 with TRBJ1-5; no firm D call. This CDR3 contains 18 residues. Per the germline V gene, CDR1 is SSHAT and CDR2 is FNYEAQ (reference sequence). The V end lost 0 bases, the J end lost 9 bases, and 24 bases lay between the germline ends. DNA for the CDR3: TGTGCCAGCAGCTTAGCGAGGATAGCCTTCAGGACCGGAGGGCCCCAGCATTTT. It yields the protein CASSLARIAFRTGGPQHF.

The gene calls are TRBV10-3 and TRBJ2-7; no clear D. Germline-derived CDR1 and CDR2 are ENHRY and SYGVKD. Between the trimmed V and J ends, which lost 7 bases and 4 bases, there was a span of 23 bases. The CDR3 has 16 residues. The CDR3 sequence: CAITERFSWPRYEQYF. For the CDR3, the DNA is TGTGCCATCACTGAAAGGTTTAGCTGGCCCCGATACGAGCAGTACTTC.

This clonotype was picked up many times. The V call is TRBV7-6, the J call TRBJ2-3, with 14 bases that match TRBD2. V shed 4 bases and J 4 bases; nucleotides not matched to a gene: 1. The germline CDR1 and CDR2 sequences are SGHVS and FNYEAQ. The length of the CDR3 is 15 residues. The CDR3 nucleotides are TGTGCCAGCAGCTCGGGACTAGCGGGGGCAGATACGCAGTATTTT. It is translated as CASSSGLAGADTQYF.

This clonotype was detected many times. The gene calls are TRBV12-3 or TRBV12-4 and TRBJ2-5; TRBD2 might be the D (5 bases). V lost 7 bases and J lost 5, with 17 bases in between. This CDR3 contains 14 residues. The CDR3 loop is CASNPSGLVETQYF. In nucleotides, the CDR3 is TGTGCCAGCAACCCAAGCGGATTAGTCGAGACCCAGTACTTC.

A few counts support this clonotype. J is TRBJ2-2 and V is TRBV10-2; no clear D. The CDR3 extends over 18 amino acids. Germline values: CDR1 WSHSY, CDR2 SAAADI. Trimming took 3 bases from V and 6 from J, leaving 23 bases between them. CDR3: CASSDSARVWASAGELFF. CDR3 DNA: TGCGCCAGCAGTGACTCAGCTAGGGTTTGGGCTTCGGCCGGGGAGCTGTTTTTT.

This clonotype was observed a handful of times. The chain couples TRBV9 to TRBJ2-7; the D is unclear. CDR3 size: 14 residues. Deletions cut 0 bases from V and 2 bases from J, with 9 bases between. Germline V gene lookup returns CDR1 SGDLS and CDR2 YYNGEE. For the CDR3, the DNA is TGTGCCAGCAGCGTAGGGGCGGCTACCTACGAGCAGTACTTC. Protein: CASSVGAATYEQYF.

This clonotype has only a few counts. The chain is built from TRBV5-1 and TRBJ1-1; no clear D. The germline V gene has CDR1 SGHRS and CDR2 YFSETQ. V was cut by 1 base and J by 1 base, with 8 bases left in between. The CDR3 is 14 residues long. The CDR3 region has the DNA TGCGCCAGCAGCTTGCGCGACCCGAACACTGAAGCTTTCTTT. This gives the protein CASSLRDPNTEAFF.

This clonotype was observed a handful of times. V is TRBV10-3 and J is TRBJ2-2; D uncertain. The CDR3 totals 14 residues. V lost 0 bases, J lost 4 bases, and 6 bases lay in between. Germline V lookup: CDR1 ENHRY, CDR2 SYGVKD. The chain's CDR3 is CAISESVSTGELFF. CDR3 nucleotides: TGTGCCATCAGTGAGTCGGTCAGCACCGGGGAGCTGTTTTTT.

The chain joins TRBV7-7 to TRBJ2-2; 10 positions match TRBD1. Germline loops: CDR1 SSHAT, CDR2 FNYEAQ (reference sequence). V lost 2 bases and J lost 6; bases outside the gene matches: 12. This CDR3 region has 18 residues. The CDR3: CASSLRGTGTGASGELFF. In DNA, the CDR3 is TGTGCCAGCAGCTTAAGGGGGACCGGGACAGGGGCTTCCGGGGAGCTGTTTTTT.

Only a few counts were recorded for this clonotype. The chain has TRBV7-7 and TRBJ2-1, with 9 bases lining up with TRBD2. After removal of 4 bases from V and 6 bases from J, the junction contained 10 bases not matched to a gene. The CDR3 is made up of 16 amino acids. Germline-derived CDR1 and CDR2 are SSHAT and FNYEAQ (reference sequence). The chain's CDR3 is CASSYVAGDGGNEQFF. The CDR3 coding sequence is TGTGCCAGCAGCTACGTAGCGGGAGACGGGGGCAATGAGCAGTTCTTC.

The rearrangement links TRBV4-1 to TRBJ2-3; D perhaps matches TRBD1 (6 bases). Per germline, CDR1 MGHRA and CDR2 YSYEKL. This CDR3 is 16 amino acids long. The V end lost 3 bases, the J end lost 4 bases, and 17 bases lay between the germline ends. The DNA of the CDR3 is TGCGCCAGCAGCCACAGGGCAGGGGAGCTCGCAGATACGCAGTATTTT. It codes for CASSHRAGELADTQYF.

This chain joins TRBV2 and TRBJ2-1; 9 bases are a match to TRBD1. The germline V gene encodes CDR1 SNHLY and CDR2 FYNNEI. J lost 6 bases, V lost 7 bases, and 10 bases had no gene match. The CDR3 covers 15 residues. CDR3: CASTLQGARTNEQFF. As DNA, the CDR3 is TGTGCCAGCACCCTACAGGGGGCGCGAACCAATGAGCAGTTCTTC.

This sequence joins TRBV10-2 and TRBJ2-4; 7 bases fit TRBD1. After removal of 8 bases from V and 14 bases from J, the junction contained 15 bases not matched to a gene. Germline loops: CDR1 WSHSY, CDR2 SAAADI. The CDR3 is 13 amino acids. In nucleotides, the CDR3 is TGCGCCAGCTACCCGGGCTCAGGGGGTCAGGAGTACTTC. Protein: CASYPGSGGQEYF.

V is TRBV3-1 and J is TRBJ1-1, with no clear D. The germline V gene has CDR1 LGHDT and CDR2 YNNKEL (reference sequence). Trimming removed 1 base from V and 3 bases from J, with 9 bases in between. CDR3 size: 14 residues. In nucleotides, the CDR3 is TGTGCCAGCAGCCAAGGGTGGGGATACACTGAAGCTTTCTTT. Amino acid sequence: CASSQGWGYTEAFF.

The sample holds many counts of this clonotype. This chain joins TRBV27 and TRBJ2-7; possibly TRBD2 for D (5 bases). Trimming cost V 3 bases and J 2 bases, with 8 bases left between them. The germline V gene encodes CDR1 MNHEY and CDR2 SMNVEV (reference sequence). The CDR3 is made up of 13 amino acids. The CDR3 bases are TGTGCCAGCAGTTTTTCCGGGACCTACGAGCAGTACTTC. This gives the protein CASSFSGTYEQYF.

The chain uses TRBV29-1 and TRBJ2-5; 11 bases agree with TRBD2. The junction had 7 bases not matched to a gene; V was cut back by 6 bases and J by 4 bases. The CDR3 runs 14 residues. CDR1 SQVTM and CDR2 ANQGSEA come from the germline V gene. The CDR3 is CSVELAGEGETQYF. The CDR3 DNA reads TGCAGCGTAGAACTAGCGGGAGAGGGAGAGACCCAGTACTTC.

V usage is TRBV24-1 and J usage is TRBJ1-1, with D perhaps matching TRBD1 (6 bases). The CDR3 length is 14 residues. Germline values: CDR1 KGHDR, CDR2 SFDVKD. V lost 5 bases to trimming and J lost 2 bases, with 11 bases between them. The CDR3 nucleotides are TGTGCCACCAGTGGGGGGGGCCTTAACACTGAAGCTTTCTTT. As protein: CATSGGGLNTEAFF.

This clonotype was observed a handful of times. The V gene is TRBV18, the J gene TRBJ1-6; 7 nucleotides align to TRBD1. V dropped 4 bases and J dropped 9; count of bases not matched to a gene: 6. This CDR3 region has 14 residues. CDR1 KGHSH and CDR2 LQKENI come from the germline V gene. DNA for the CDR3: TGTGCCAGCTCACTGGGCCAGGGGGTTTCACCCCTCCACTTT. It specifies CASSLGQGVSPLHF.

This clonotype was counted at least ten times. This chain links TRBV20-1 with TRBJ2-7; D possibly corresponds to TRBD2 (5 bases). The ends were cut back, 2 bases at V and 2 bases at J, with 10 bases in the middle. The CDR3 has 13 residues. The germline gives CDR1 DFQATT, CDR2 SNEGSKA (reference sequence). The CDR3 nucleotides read TGCAGTGCTAGAACAACTAGTCCCTACGAGCAGTACTTC. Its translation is CSARTTSPYEQYF.